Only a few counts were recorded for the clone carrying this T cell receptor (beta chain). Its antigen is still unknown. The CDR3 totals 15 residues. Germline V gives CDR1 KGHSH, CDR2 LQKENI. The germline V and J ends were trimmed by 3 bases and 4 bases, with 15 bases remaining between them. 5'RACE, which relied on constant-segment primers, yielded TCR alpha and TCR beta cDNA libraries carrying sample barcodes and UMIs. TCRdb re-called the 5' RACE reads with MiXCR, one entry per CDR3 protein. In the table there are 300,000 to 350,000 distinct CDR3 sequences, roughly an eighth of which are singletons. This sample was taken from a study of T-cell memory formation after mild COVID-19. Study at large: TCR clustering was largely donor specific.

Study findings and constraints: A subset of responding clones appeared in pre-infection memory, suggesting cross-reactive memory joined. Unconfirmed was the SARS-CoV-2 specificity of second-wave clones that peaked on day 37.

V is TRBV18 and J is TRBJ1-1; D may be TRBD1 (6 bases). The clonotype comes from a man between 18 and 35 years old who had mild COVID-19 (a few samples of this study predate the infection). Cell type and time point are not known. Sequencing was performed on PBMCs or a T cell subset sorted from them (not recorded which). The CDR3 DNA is TGTGCCAGCTCACCCGAAGGGGGTCCCGGCACTGAAGCTTTCTTT. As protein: CASSPEGGPGTEAFF. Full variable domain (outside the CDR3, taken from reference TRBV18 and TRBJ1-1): NAGVMQNPRHLVRRRGQEARLRCSPMKGHSHVYWYRQLPEEGLKFMVYLQKENIIDESGMPKERFSAEFPKEGPSILRIQQVVRGDSAAYFCASSPEGGPGTEAFFGQGTRLTVV.